The sequence of this TCR beta chain was determined in a study of T cells after yellow fever vaccination. Background on the study: Those fractions that held only low numbers of cells were prepared using the SMART-Seq v4 Ultra Low Input RNA kit.

Synthesis of TCR cDNA relied on 5'RACE template switching, which attached a universal primer site and UMIs. TCRdb reprocessed the 5' RACE reads with MiXCR, giving one entry per CDR3 protein. The repertoire holds about 320,000 distinct CDR3 sequences, with around 6.8% as singletons. This clonotype was detected only a few times. What it binds is unknown. The CDR3 sequence is 16 residues long. Germline V gene sequence: CDR1 MNHNS, CDR2 SASEGT. With V trimmed by 7 bases and J by 1 base, 12 bases remained unmatched. Study-wide points: Shared CD4/CD8 clonotypes were a small share, likely from convergent recombination. Reappearance after the booster was observed for most primary-vaccination clones (about 96% CD4, roughly 88% CD8).

The sample in question was PBMCs, obtained about 41 days after the first yellow fever vaccination. The chain links TRBV6-1 to TRBJ1-1; 7 bases agree with TRBD1. This sequence originates from a man aged 18 to 30 who received the YFV17D yellow fever vaccine. CDR3 sequence: CASTREGANQNTEAFF. In DNA form, the CDR3 reads TGTGCCAGCACCCGCGAGGGGGCAAATCAGAACACTGAAGCTTTCTTT.